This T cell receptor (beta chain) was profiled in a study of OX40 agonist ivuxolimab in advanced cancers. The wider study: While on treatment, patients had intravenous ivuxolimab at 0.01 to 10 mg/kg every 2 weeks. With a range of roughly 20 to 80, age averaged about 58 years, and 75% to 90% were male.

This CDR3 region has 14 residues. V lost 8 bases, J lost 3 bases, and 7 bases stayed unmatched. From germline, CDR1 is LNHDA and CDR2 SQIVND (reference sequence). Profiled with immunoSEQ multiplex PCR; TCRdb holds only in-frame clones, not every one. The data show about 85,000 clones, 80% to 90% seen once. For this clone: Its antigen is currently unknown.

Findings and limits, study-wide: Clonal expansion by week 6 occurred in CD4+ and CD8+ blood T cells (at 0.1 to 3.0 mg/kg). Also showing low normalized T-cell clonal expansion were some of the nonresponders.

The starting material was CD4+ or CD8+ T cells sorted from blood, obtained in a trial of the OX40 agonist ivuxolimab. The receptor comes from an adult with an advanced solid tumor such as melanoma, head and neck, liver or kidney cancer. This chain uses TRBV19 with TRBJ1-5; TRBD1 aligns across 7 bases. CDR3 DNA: TGTGCCAGTTTTGCAGGGGGTTACAATCAGCCCCAGCATTTT. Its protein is CASFAGGYNQPQHF.